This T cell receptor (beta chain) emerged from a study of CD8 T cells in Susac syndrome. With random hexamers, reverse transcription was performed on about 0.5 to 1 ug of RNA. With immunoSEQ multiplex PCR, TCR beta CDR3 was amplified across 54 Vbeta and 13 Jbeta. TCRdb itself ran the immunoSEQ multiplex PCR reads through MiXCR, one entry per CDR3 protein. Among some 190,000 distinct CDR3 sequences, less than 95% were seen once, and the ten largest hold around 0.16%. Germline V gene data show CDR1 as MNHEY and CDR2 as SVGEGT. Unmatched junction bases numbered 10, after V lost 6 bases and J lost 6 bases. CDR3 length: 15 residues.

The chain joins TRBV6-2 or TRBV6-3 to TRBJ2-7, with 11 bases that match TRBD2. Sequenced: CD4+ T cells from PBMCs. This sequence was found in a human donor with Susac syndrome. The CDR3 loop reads CASSWGLAALGEQYF. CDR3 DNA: TGTGCCAGCAGCTGGGGACTAGCGGCTCTAGGCGAGCAGTACTTC.